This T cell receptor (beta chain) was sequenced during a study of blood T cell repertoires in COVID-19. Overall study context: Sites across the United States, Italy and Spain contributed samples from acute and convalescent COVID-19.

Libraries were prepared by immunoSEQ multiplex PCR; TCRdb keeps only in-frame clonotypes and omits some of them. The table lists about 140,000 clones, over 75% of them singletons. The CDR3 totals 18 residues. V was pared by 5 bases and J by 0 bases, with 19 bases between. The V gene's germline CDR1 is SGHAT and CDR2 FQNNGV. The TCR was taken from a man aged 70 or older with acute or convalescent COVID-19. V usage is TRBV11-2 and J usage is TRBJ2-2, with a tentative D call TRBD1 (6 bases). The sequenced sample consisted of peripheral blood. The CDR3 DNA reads TGTGCCAGCAGCCCCGCTAAGACAGGCCACGCGAACACCGGGGAGCTGTTTTTT. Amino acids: CASSPAKTGHANTGELFF.